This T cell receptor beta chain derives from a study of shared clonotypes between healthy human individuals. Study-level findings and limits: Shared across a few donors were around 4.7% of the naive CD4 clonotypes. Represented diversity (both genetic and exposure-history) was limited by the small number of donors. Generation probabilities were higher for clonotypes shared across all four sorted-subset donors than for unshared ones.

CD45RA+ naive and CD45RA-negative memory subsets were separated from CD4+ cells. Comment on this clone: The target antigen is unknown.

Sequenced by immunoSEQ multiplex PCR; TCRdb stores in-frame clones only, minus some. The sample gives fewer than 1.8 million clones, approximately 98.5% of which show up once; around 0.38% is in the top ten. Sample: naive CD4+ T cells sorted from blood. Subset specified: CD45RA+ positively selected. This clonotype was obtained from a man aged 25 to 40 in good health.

The CDR3 is CASSEQVDGYTF. In nucleotides, the CDR3 is TGTGCCAGCAGTGAACAGGTAGATGGCTACACCTTC. V and J are TRBV6-1 and TRBJ1-2; D gene uncertain. The V end was cut by 2 bases, the J end by 6 bases, with 7 bases between. The CDR3 is 12 amino acids. Germline V gene data show CDR1 as MNHNS and CDR2 as SASEGT.